This entry lists 29 T cell receptor beta chains sequenced from one sample in a study of OX40 agonist ivuxolimab in advanced cancers. Here immunoSEQ multiplex PCR was the method, and the copy in TCRdb shows in-frame clones only, minus some. Here the sample spans about 63,000 clones, approximately 92% being singletons. The sequencing used CD4+ or CD8+ T cells sorted from blood, collected in a trial of the OX40 agonist ivuxolimab. Receptors originate from an adult with an advanced solid tumor such as melanoma, head and neck, liver or kidney cancer.

This rearrangement joins TRBV5-4 to TRBJ1-2, with 12 bases lining up with TRBD1. The V gene end was trimmed by 4 bases and the J gene end by 6 bases; junction bases not matched to a gene: 13. Germline V lookup: CDR1 SGHNT, CDR2 YYREEE (reference sequence). The CDR3 sequence is 17 residues long. The CDR3 nucleotides are TGTGCCAGCAGCACACCAGGTCCCGGGACAGGGGGCGATGGCTACACCTTC. Translating gives CASSTPGPGTGGDGYTF.

The chain has TRBV7-2 and TRBJ2-3, with a tentative D call TRBD2 (5 bases). V lost 2 bases, J lost 1 base, and 16 bases lay in between. CDR1 and CDR2 (germline): SGHTA, FQGNSA. The CDR3 covers 17 residues. DNA for the CDR3: TGTGCCAGCAGCTTAAATCCTACTTTCGGGGGCACAGATACGCAGTATTTT. This translates into CASSLNPTFGGTDTQYF.

This chain joins TRBV5-1 and TRBJ2-5; D is tentatively TRBD1 or TRBD2 (5 bases each). The DNA end favors TRBJ2-7, so the J call may be wrong. Germline CDR1 and CDR2: SGHRS and YFSETQ. CDR3 length equals 15 residues. For the CDR3, the DNA is TGCGCCAGCAGCTTGGCGGGGCAGGGATCCAACGAGCAGTACTTC. Amino acid sequence: CASSLAGQGSNEQYF.

This rearrangement joins TRBV5-4 to TRBJ1-1, with D possibly being TRBD1 (5 bases). Looked up from germline, CDR1 is SGHNT and CDR2 is YYREEE (reference sequence). The CDR3 sequence is 13 residues long. The V end was cut by 3 bases, the J end by 6 bases, with 12 bases between. CDR3 region: CASSSVGGAEAFF. The CDR3 nucleotides read TGTGCCAGCAGCTCCGTGGGGGGGGCTGAAGCTTTCTTT. Complete variable domain (other parts from reference TRBV5-4 and TRBJ1-1): ETGVTQSPTHLIKTRGQQVTLRCSSQSGHNTVSWYQQALGQGPQFIFQYYREEENGRGNFPPRFSGLQFPNYSSELNVNALELDDSALYLCASSSVGGAEAFFGQGTRLTVV.

This chain joins TRBV27 and TRBJ2-1, with D tentatively TRBD1 (6 bases). Trimming cost V 5 bases and J 3 bases, with 17 bases left between them. The CDR3 spans 16 residues. Germline V gene lookup returns CDR1 MNHEY and CDR2 SMNVEV (reference sequence). This CDR3 reads CASSGDPGDLYNEQFF. The CDR3 DNA reads as TGTGCCAGCAGTGGAGACCCAGGGGACCTCTACAATGAGCAGTTCTTC.

This clone occurred a few times. The rearrangement uses TRBV6-1 and TRBJ1-2; D is undetermined. The germline gives CDR1 MNHNS, CDR2 SASEGT. V lost 6 bases and J 6 bases, leaving 8 bases between the germline ends. CDR3 size: 11 residues. Here the CDR3 DNA reads TGTGCCAGCAGCCTCTGGGATGGCTACACCTTC. Its protein product is CASSLWDGYTF.

V and J are TRBV5-1 and TRBJ2-7, with 11 bases that match TRBD1. Germline-derived CDR1 and CDR2 are SGHRS and YFSETQ. CDR3 length: 16 residues. Germline trimming cut 4 bases from V and 4 bases from J; bases unmatched to any gene: 10. CDR3 DNA sequence: TGCGCCAGCAGCCAAGGAGCCGGGACAGGGGGGTACGAGCAGTACTTC. Translating it yields CASSQGAGTGGYEQYF.

J is TRBJ1-5 and V is TRBV4-1; no firm D call. The V end was cut by 1 base, the J end by 3 bases, with 4 bases between. This CDR3 spans 13 amino acids. Germline V gene lookup returns CDR1 MGHRA and CDR2 YSYEKL. The CDR3: CASSQGPNQPQHF. CDR3 DNA: TGCGCCAGCAGCCAAGGTCCCAATCAGCCCCAGCATTTT.

The chain has TRBV11-2 and TRBJ1-6; D call uncertain. The CDR3 has 12 amino acids. The germline gives CDR1 SGHAT, CDR2 FQNNGV. V lost 1 base, J lost 9 bases, and 4 bases lay in between. In nucleotides, the CDR3 is TGTGCCAGCAGCTTAGTGGTTTCACCCCTCCACTTT. This codes for CASSLVVSPLHF.

The chain combines TRBV29-1 with TRBJ2-2, with D unresolved. In germline, CDR1 is SQVTM, CDR2 ANQGSEA. V was trimmed by 3 bases and J by 0 bases, leaving 14 bases between them. The CDR3 has 16 residues. The CDR3 sequence is CSVEEVGRANTGELFF. CDR3 sequence (DNA): TGCAGCGTTGAGGAAGTTGGGCGAGCGAACACCGGGGAGCTGTTTTTT.

The chain recombines TRBV6-5 with TRBJ2-3; D possibly matches TRBD1 or TRBD2 (5 bases each). CDR3 length: 14 amino acids. The V gene lost 2 bases and the J gene lost 7 bases, with 13 bases spanning the gap. CDR1 MNHEY and CDR2 SVGAGI come from the germline V gene. The CDR3: CASSYTSGRHTQYF. In DNA, the CDR3 is TGTGCCAGCAGTTACACCTCAGGGAGACATACGCAGTATTTT.

This rearrangement joins TRBV25-1 to TRBJ1-4; 8 bases agree with TRBD1. The CDR3 consists of 15 residues. J was trimmed by 5 bases and V by 4 bases; bases with no gene match: 6. The germline gives CDR1 MGHDK, CDR2 SYGVNS. CDR3 residues: CASSARQGMNEKLFF. As DNA, the CDR3 is TGTGCCAGCAGTGCCCGACAGGGGATGAATGAAAAACTGTTTTTT.

A few counts support this clone. This chain connects TRBV28 to TRBJ1-5; the D gene is possibly TRBD1 (6 bases). The CDR3 consists of 15 residues. V lost 7 bases and J lost 0, with 13 bases in between. CDR1 is MDHEN, CDR2 SYDVKM, per germline. CDR3 amino acids: CASTDRLYSNQPQHF. CDR3 nucleotides: TGTGCCAGCACAGACAGGCTGTATAGCAATCAGCCCCAGCATTTT.

The genes are TRBV19 and TRBJ2-1, with a possible D match to TRBD1 (6 bases). Trimming removed 2 bases at V and 8 bases at J, with 13 bases between. The CDR3 extends over 14 amino acids. The germline CDR1 and CDR2 sequences are LNHDA and SQIVND (reference sequence). In DNA, the CDR3 is TGTGCCAGTAGTATACCCGAAAACAGGGATGAGCAGTTCTTC. Its protein is CASSIPENRDEQFF. The variable domain in full, completed from reference TRBV19 and TRBJ2-1, reads DGGITQSPKYLFRKEGQNVTLSCEQNLNHDAMYWYRQDPGQGLRLIYYSQIVNDFQKGDIAEGYSVSREKKESFPLTVTSAQKNPTAFYLCASSIPENRDEQFFGPGTRLTVL.

The chain combines TRBV18 with TRBJ1-4; 9 positions agree with TRBD1. Germline V gene lookup returns CDR1 KGHSH and CDR2 LQKENI. The CDR3 extends over 15 amino acids. Unmatched junction bases numbered 7, after V lost 3 bases and J lost 8 bases. This CDR3 is CASSPGTGSEEKLFF. CDR3 DNA: TGTGCCAGCTCACCTGGGACAGGGTCGGAGGAAAAACTGTTTTTT.

The J gene is TRBJ2-5, the V gene TRBV28; 7 bases are shared with TRBD1. The CDR3 has 18 residues. J gave up 7 bases and V 4 bases, and 21 bases lay outside the gene matches. The germline V gene has CDR1 MDHEN and CDR2 SYDVKM. Here the CDR3 DNA reads TGTGCCAGCAGTTCCGTGACAGGGTCGACTAAGACTGTGGGGACCCAGTACTTC. This codes for CASSSVTGSTKTVGTQYF.

This chain uses TRBV29-1 with TRBJ1-2, with D maybe TRBD1 (5 bases). CDR3 length: 12 residues. Germline assignment: CDR1 SQVTM and CDR2 ANQGSEA. Trimming cost V 2 bases and J 8 bases, with 12 bases left between them. The CDR3 DNA reads TGCAGCGTTGAATGGGGGAGGGAGGGCTACACCTTC. Its protein is CSVEWGREGYTF.

The V and J genes are TRBV7-2 and TRBJ2-2, with 15 bases fitting TRBD2. This CDR3 has 19 amino acids. Germline CDR1 SGHTA, CDR2 FQGNSA. J was trimmed by 4 bases and V by 2 bases; bases with no gene match: 8. The CDR3 loop is CASSLTGLAGGHSTGELFF. The DNA for the CDR3 is TGTGCCAGCAGCTTAACGGGACTAGCGGGGGGCCATAGCACCGGGGAGCTGTTTTTT.

This chain connects TRBV7-2 to TRBJ2-1, with TRBD2 matching over 9 bases. Germline V gene sequence: CDR1 SGHTA, CDR2 FQGNSA. The length of the CDR3 is 14 residues. With V trimmed by 10 bases and J by 2 bases, 6 bases remained unmatched. Here the CDR3 DNA reads TGTGCCACCCAGCGGGGGGCCCCCTACAATGAGCAGTTCTTC. It encodes CATQRGAPYNEQFF.

The chain combines TRBV20-1 with TRBJ2-7, with D unclear. The ends were cut back, 4 bases at V and 6 bases at J, with 10 bases in the middle. The CDR3 runs to 11 residues. Per germline, CDR1 DFQATT and CDR2 SNEGSKA (reference sequence). The CDR3 bases are TGCAGTGCTAATTCGGCGAGCGAGCAGTACTTC. Protein sequence: CSANSASEQYF.

This chain uses TRBV9 with TRBJ2-7; 11 bases fit TRBD1. Trimming at V came to 0 bases and at J to 3 bases, leaving 5 bases not matched to a gene. In germline, CDR1 is SGDLS, CDR2 YYNGEE. The CDR3 sequence is 16 residues long. The CDR3 region has the DNA TGTGCCAGCAGCGTAGGCATAGGGACAGGGGGCTACGAGCAGTACTTC. Encoded protein: CASSVGIGTGGYEQYF.

The chain employs TRBV28 and TRBJ2-1; a weak D match, TRBD1 (5 bases). From germline, CDR1 is MDHEN and CDR2 SYDVKM. V lost 6 bases and J lost 4, with 10 bases in between. The CDR3 contains 13 residues. Here the CDR3 DNA reads TGTGCCAGCAGGTGGGGCCCGTACAATGAGCAGTTCTTC. It translates to CASRWGPYNEQFF.

V gene TRBV4-1 combines with J gene TRBJ1-5; the match to TRBD1 covers 7 bases. The germline CDR1 and CDR2 sequences are MGHRA and YSYEKL. The length of the CDR3 is 16 residues. V trimming: 3 bases; J trimming: 4 bases; junction bases outside the gene matches: 9. The chain's CDR3 is CASSHTPGQKNQPQHF. CDR3 nucleotides: TGCGCCAGCAGCCACACCCCGGGACAGAAAAATCAGCCCCAGCATTTT.

The chain couples TRBV12-5 to TRBJ2-7; TRBD1 matches 9 bases. Germline-derived CDR1 and CDR2 are LGHNT and FRNRAP. This CDR3 has 18 residues. The V segment lost 0 bases and the J segment 6 bases; nucleotides outside the gene matches: 15. The CDR3 coding sequence is TGTGCTAGTGGTTTGGTGGGTCCCGCCGGGACAGGGTCGGGCGAGCAGTACTTC. Protein sequence: CASGLVGPAGTGSGEQYF. Drawing the rest from reference TRBV12-5 and TRBJ2-7, the complete variable domain is DARVTQTPRHKVTEMGQEVTMRCQPILGHNTVFWYRQTMMQGLELLAYFRNRAPLDDSGMPKDRFSAEMPDATLATLKIQPSEPRDSAVYFCASGLVGPAGTGSGEQYFGPGTRLTVT.

V gene TRBV11-2 combines with J gene TRBJ2-3; perhaps TRBD2 as D (5 bases). Per the germline V gene, CDR1 is SGHAT and CDR2 is FQNNGV. This CDR3 has 17 amino acids. Trimming stripped 2 bases from V and 2 bases from J, with 17 bases between. The DNA for the CDR3 is TGTGCCAGCAGCTTAACGGCTAGCTCTTTCAACACAGATACGCAGTATTTT. This codes for CASSLTASSFNTDTQYF.

The V call is TRBV7-2, the J call TRBJ2-3; maybe TRBD2 (6 bases). This CDR3 region has 13 residues. CDR1 and CDR2 (germline): SGHTA, FQGNSA. The germline V and J ends were trimmed by 5 bases and 2 bases, with 8 bases remaining between them. In DNA, the CDR3 is TGTGCCAGCAGCCCGGACTACACAGATACGCAGTATTTT. It encodes CASSPDYTDTQYF.

The gene calls are TRBV7-2 and TRBJ1-1; 7 nucleotides line up with TRBD1. The germline V gene encodes CDR1 SGHTA and CDR2 FQGNSA. V lost 5 bases, J lost 5 bases, and 11 bases stayed unmatched. The CDR3 loop spans 15 amino acids. The CDR3 loop is CASSARQGGKTEAFF. The CDR3 DNA reads as TGTGCCAGCAGCGCCCGACAGGGAGGGAAAACTGAAGCTTTCTTT.

This chain connects TRBV2 to TRBJ2-3, with D perhaps matching TRBD1 (5 bases). Germline CDR1 SNHLY, CDR2 FYNNEI. This CDR3 is built from 14 residues. The V and J ends lost 5 bases and 1 base respectively, with 10 bases between them. CDR3 residues: CASSLWGRTDTQYF. In DNA, the CDR3 is TGTGCCAGCAGTTTGTGGGGCCGCACAGATACGCAGTATTTT. Variable domain in full (rest from reference TRBV2 and TRBJ2-3): EPEVTQTPSHQVTQMGQEVILRCVPISNHLYFYWYRQILGQKVEFLVSFYNNEISEKSEIFDDQFSVERPDGSNFTLKIRSTKLEDSAMYFCASSLWGRTDTQYFGPGTRLTVL.

The rearrangement joins TRBV5-1 to TRBJ2-3; the D gene is possibly TRBD2 (5 bases). The CDR3 is 16 amino acids. The V end was cut by 2 bases, the J end by 5 bases, with 18 bases between. Germline CDR1 reads SGHRS; CDR2 reads YFSETQ. In nucleotides, the CDR3 is TGCGCCAGCAGCTTTGGCGGGCCACGACCGGGAGATACGCAGTATTTT. It yields the protein CASSFGGPRPGDTQYF. The entire variable domain, with the rest obtained from reference TRBV5-1 and TRBJ2-3, is as follows: KAGVTQTPRYLIKTRGQQVTLSCSPISGHRSVSWYQQTPGQGLQFLFEYFSETQRNKGNFPGRFSGRQFSNSRSEMNVSTLELGDSALYLCASSFGGPRPGDTQYFGPGTRLTVL.